This T cell receptor beta chain was captured by sequencing in a study of technical replicates of blood from four donors. Measured with immunoSEQ multiplex PCR; TCRdb has only the in-frame clones, and not every one. This table holds some 14,000 clones, over 80% found once. Deletions cut 6 bases from V and 5 bases from J, with 11 bases between. Germline CDR1 reads SGHTA; CDR2 reads FQGNSA. The CDR3 runs 13 residues. The source is a human donor in good health. What was sequenced was PBMCs. This chain connects TRBV7-2 to TRBJ2-1; D gene unclear. For the CDR3, the DNA is TGTGCCAGCAGTCACTACCTTAACAATGAGCAGTTCTTC. Encoded protein: CASSHYLNNEQFF.